This T cell receptor (beta chain) comes out of a study of T cells in localized non-small cell lung cancer. By share, this clone counts as large. Antigen: not known. Study-wide results and caveats: Greater T cell density in blood accompanied longer overall survival. Among the top 100 tumor clones, a median about 57 appeared in adjacent lung. Uninvolved adjacent lung showed higher T cell clonality than tumor. The tumor had only one region sequenced, so heterogeneity remains possible.

Some clones are missing from TCRdb's copy, which holds only in-frame ones; the method was immunoSEQ multiplex PCR. The sample carries around 2,200 clones, 15% to 20% recorded once. The sequences come from normal lung tissue next to the tumor, collected before any cancer treatment. The TCR sequence derives from a male donor aged 60 or older with stage I non-small cell lung cancer.

The CDR3 DNA is TGTGCCAGCAGGACCCAAGGGGTAGATTCTAACTATGGCTACACCTTC. As protein: CASRTQGVDSNYGYTF. The chain combines TRBV6-8 with TRBJ1-2, with a possible D match to TRBD1 (5 bases). Germline lookup yields CDR1 MNHGY and CDR2 SAAAGT. V lost 6 bases to trimming and J lost 0 bases, with 17 bases between them. The CDR3 totals 16 residues.